This T cell receptor beta chain was sequenced for a study of cytomegalovirus exposure and HLA in healthy donors. Overall study context: The early release's HLA-typed donors yielded approximately 82 million unique TCRs. Study observations and caveats: Based on reports, TCR beta sequences accurately predicted HLA-A and HLA-B alleles for most subjects. Investigators reported 150 to 200 TCR beta chains as tied to cytomegalovirus.

Vbeta (60) and Jbeta (13) primers were used in the PCR. Here immunoSEQ multiplex PCR was the method, and the copy in TCRdb shows in-frame clones only, minus some. Of 90,000 to 150,000 clones listed, 70% to 75% are singletons. The CDR3 is made up of 15 amino acids. After removal of 3 bases from V and 3 bases from J, the junction contained 4 bases not matched to a gene. In germline, CDR1 is MNHEY, CDR2 SMNVEV (reference sequence). This clone was picked up a small number of times. Antigen specificity is unknown. The sequence derives from a woman in her 40s in good health and CMV-seronegative. The chain uses TRBV27 and TRBJ2-7; 11 bases are a match to TRBD2. The specimen was PBMCs. The DNA for the CDR3 is TGTGCCAGCAGTTTCGGGACTAGCGGCCACTACGAGCAGTACTTC. Its protein is CASSFGTSGHYEQYF.